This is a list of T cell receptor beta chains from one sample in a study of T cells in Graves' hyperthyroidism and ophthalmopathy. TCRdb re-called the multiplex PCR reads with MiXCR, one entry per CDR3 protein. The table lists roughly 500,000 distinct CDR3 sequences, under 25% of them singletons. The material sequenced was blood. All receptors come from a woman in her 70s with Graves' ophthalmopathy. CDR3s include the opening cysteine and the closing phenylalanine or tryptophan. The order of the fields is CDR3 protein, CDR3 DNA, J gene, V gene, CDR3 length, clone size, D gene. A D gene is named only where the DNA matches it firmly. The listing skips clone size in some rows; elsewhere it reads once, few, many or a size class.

cdr3_aa: CASSARIGTSDEPQHF
cdr3_nt: TGTGCCAGCAGCGCCCGAATCGGAACCTCGGATGAGCCCCAGCATTTT
j_call: TRBJ1-5
v_call: TRBV9
cdr3_length: 16
clone_size: -
d_call: -

cdr3_aa: CASSLGIAGVGNEQYF
cdr3_nt: TGTGCCAGCAGCTTAGGTATAGCGGGAGTAGGCAACGAGCAGTACTTC
j_call: TRBJ2-7
v_call: TRBV7-2
cdr3_length: 16
clone_size: -
d_call: TRBD2

cdr3_aa: CSARVPGGANVLTF
cdr3_nt: TGCAGTGCAAGGGTGCCCGGTGGGGCCAACGTCCTGACTTTC
j_call: TRBJ2-6
v_call: TRBV20-1
cdr3_length: 14
clone_size: -
d_call: -

cdr3_aa: CASSVSSGHPADTQYF
cdr3_nt: TGTGCCAGCAGCGTCAGCAGTGGCCATCCCGCAGATACGCAGTATTTT
j_call: TRBJ2-3
v_call: TRBV9
cdr3_length: 16
clone_size: -
d_call: -

cdr3_aa: CASSFYSGRETDTQYF
cdr3_nt: TGCGCCAGCAGTTTCTACAGCGGGAGGGAGACAGATACGCAGTATTTT
j_call: TRBJ2-3
v_call: TRBV5-1
cdr3_length: 16
clone_size: few
d_call: TRBD2

cdr3_aa: CASSLGARIDEQYF
cdr3_nt: TGCGCCAGCAGCTTGGGCGCCAGGATCGACGAGCAGTACTTC
j_call: TRBJ2-7
v_call: TRBV5-1
cdr3_length: 14
clone_size: few
d_call: -

cdr3_aa: CASSPAGRGNTEAFF
cdr3_nt: TGTGCCAGCAGCCCAGCGGGCAGGGGGAACACTGAAGCTTTCTTT
j_call: TRBJ1-1
v_call: TRBV7-2
cdr3_length: 15
clone_size: many
d_call: -

cdr3_aa: CSACEGPNTEAFF
cdr3_nt: TGCAGTGCTTGCGAGGGTCCGAACACTGAAGCTTTCTTT
j_call: TRBJ1-1
v_call: TRBV20-1
cdr3_length: 13
clone_size: many
d_call: -

cdr3_aa: CASAGGSSLSEAFF
cdr3_nt: TGTGCCAGCGCCGGGGGGTCAAGTCTCAGTGAAGCTTTCTTT
j_call: TRBJ1-1
v_call: TRBV6-2/TRBV6-3
cdr3_length: 14
clone_size: many
d_call: -

cdr3_aa: CASSPGTSATDTQYF
cdr3_nt: TGCGCCAGCAGCCCCGGGACTAGCGCCACAGATACGCAGTATTTT
j_call: TRBJ2-3
v_call: TRBV5-1
cdr3_length: 15
clone_size: -
d_call: TRBD2

cdr3_aa: CASSQGLSNQPQHF
cdr3_nt: TGTGCCAGCAGCCAGGGGTTGAGCAATCAGCCCCAGCATTTT
j_call: TRBJ1-5
v_call: TRBV2
cdr3_length: 14
clone_size: many
d_call: -

cdr3_aa: CSARAGTDNSPLHF
cdr3_nt: TGCAGTGCTCGGGCAGGGACAGATAATTCACCCCTCCACTTT
j_call: TRBJ1-6
v_call: TRBV20-1
cdr3_length: 14
clone_size: few
d_call: TRBD1

cdr3_aa: CASSIAKRQRVNYGYTF
cdr3_nt: TGTGCCAGTAGTATAGCCAAACGACAGCGGGTTAACTATGGCTACACCTTC
j_call: TRBJ1-2
v_call: TRBV19
cdr3_length: 17
clone_size: few
d_call: -

cdr3_aa: CASSFSGVEQYF
cdr3_nt: TGTGCCAGCAGTTTTTCGGGGGTCGAGCAGTACTTC
j_call: TRBJ2-7
v_call: TRBV28
cdr3_length: 12
clone_size: many
d_call: -

cdr3_aa: CASSVTGSGNTIYF
cdr3_nt: TGTGCCAGCAGTGTTACCGGGTCTGGAAACACCATATATTTT
j_call: TRBJ1-3
v_call: TRBV6-2/TRBV6-3
cdr3_length: 14
clone_size: -
d_call: -

cdr3_aa: CASSPSPGQPQHF
cdr3_nt: TGTGCCAGCTCACCATCACCGGGACAGCCCCAGCATTTT
j_call: TRBJ1-5
v_call: TRBV18
cdr3_length: 13
clone_size: -
d_call: -

cdr3_aa: CASSPGQGLEQFF
cdr3_nt: TGTGCCAGCAGTCCGGGACAGGGACTTGAGCAGTTCTTC
j_call: TRBJ2-1
v_call: TRBV12-3/TRBV12-4
cdr3_length: 13
clone_size: -
d_call: TRBD1

cdr3_aa: CASSGGDSQQINSPLHF
cdr3_nt: TGTGCCAGCAGTGGAGGAGACAGCCAACAGATTAATTCACCCCTCCACTTT
j_call: TRBJ1-6
v_call: TRBV2
cdr3_length: 17
clone_size: few
d_call: -

cdr3_aa: CSAGEGRAGGTDTQYF
cdr3_nt: TGCAGTGCTGGCGAAGGGAGGGCTGGAGGCACAGATACGCAGTATTTT
j_call: TRBJ2-3
v_call: TRBV20-1
cdr3_length: 16
clone_size: -
d_call: TRBD2

cdr3_aa: CASSQDGQYGYTF
cdr3_nt: TGTGCCAGCAGTCAGGACGGCCAGTATGGCTACACCTTC
j_call: TRBJ1-2
v_call: TRBV2
cdr3_length: 13
clone_size: many
d_call: -

cdr3_aa: CASRLVFGPTEAFF
cdr3_nt: TGTGCCAGTAGGCTAGTGTTCGGGCCAACTGAAGCTTTCTTT
j_call: TRBJ1-1
v_call: TRBV19
cdr3_length: 14
clone_size: -
d_call: -

cdr3_aa: CASSQKGLGPLVSYTIYF
cdr3_nt: TGTGCCAGCAGCCAAAAGGGGTTAGGACCGCTCGTGAGTTACACCATATATTTT
j_call: TRBJ1-3
v_call: TRBV12-3/TRBV12-4
cdr3_length: 18
clone_size: few
d_call: -

cdr3_aa: CASSVKGTGTGELFF
cdr3_nt: TGTGCCAGCAGCGTGAAAGGGACAGGGACCGGGGAGCTGTTTTTT
j_call: TRBJ2-2
v_call: TRBV5-4
cdr3_length: 15
clone_size: -
d_call: TRBD1

cdr3_aa: CASSSLGEGYTF
cdr3_nt: TGTGCCAGCAGTTCTTTAGGGGAAGGCTACACCTTC
j_call: TRBJ1-2
v_call: TRBV28
cdr3_length: 12
clone_size: many
d_call: -

cdr3_aa: CASKLSGREGEQFF
cdr3_nt: TGTGCCAGCAAGCTCAGCGGGAGGGAGGGTGAGCAGTTCTTC
j_call: TRBJ2-1
v_call: TRBV11-2
cdr3_length: 14
clone_size: -
d_call: TRBD2

cdr3_aa: CASSLPGYGYTF
cdr3_nt: TGTGCCAGCAGCCTACCGGGCTATGGCTACACCTTC
j_call: TRBJ1-2
v_call: TRBV7-8
cdr3_length: 12
clone_size: -
d_call: -

cdr3_aa: CASSPGRGGGTQHF
cdr3_nt: TGCGCCAGCAGCCCGGGAAGAGGGGGGGGAACCCAGCATTTT
j_call: TRBJ1-5
v_call: TRBV5-1
cdr3_length: 14
clone_size: few
d_call: -

cdr3_aa: CASREERQVFF
cdr3_nt: TGTGCCAGCAGGGAGGAGCGACAGGTCTTCTTC
j_call: TRBJ2-1
v_call: TRBV6-1
cdr3_length: 11
clone_size: few
d_call: -

cdr3_aa: CASSSTLTGRGNTIYF
cdr3_nt: TGCGCCAGCAGTTCCACCCTGACAGGGAGAGGAAACACCATATATTTT
j_call: TRBJ1-3
v_call: TRBV10-2
cdr3_length: 16
clone_size: -
d_call: TRBD1

cdr3_aa: CASSLDPDYGYTF
cdr3_nt: TGTGCCAGCAGCTTAGATCCGGACTATGGCTACACCTTC
j_call: TRBJ1-2
v_call: TRBV7-9
cdr3_length: 13
clone_size: -
d_call: -

cdr3_aa: CASSPTANTGELFF
cdr3_nt: TGTGCCAGCTCACCAACCGCGAACACCGGGGAGCTGTTTTTT
j_call: TRBJ2-2
v_call: TRBV18
cdr3_length: 14
clone_size: -
d_call: -

cdr3_aa: CASSYSGEGALGYTF
cdr3_nt: TGTGCCAGCAGTTACTCGGGGGAGGGGGCCCTTGGCTACACCTTC
j_call: TRBJ1-2
v_call: TRBV6-5
cdr3_length: 15
clone_size: -
d_call: TRBD1

cdr3_aa: CASSEWGTYGYTF
cdr3_nt: TGTGCCAGCAGTGAATGGGGGACCTATGGCTACACCTTC
j_call: TRBJ1-2
v_call: TRBV2
cdr3_length: 13
clone_size: many
d_call: -

cdr3_aa: CASSFARPSTDTQYF
cdr3_nt: TGTGCCAGCAGTTTTGCCAGGCCTAGCACAGATACGCAGTATTTT
j_call: TRBJ2-3
v_call: TRBV28
cdr3_length: 15
clone_size: many
d_call: -

cdr3_aa: CASSSPGLGKNEQFF
cdr3_nt: TGTGCCAGCAGCTCCCCGGGACTAGGGAAGAATGAGCAGTTCTTC
j_call: TRBJ2-1
v_call: TRBV6-1
cdr3_length: 15
clone_size: few
d_call: TRBD2

cdr3_aa: CSASGSGNTEAFF
cdr3_nt: TGCAGTGCCTCCGGCAGTGGGAACACTGAAGCTTTCTTT
j_call: TRBJ1-1
v_call: TRBV20-1
cdr3_length: 13
clone_size: -
d_call: -

cdr3_aa: CAWSDRSGNTIYF
cdr3_nt: TGTGCCTGGAGTGACAGAAGTGGTAACACCATATATTTT
j_call: TRBJ1-3
v_call: TRBV30
cdr3_length: 13
clone_size: few
d_call: -